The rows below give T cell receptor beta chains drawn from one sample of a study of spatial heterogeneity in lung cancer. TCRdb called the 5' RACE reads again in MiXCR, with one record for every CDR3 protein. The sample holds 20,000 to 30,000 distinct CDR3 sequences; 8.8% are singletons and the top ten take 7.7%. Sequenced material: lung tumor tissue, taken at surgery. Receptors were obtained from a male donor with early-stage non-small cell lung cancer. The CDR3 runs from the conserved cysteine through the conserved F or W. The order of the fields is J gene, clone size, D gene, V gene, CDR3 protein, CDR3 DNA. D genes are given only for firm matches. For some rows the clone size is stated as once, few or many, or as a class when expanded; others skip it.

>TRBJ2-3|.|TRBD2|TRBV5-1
CASSLGHREVDTQYF
TGCGCCAGCAGCTTGGGACATCGGGAGGTAGATACGCAGTATTTT
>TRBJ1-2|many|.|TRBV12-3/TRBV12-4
CASTHSGGFKSYTF
TGTGCCAGCACCCATTCGGGCGGGTTCAAATCCTACACCTTC
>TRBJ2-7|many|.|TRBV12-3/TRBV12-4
CASSLGGNSYEQYF
TGTGCCAGCAGTTTAGGCGGGAACTCCTACGAGCAGTACTTC
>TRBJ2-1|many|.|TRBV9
CASSVGRVSNEQFF
TGTGCCAGCAGCGTAGGCAGGGTGAGCAATGAGCAGTTCTTC
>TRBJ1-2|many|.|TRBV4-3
CASSPGRSNYGYTF
TGCGCCAGCAGCCCGGGACGGAGCAACTATGGCTACACCTTC
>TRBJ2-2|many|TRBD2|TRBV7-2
CASSSVKAGWNTGELFF
TGTGCCAGCAGCTCTGTAAAAGCGGGATGGAACACCGGGGAGCTGTTTTTT
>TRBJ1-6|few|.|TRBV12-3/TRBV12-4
CASSFQGYNSPLHF
TGTGCCAGCAGTTTCCAGGGTTATAATTCACCCCTCCACTTT
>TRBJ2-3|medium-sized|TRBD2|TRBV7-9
CASSHTRLAGVVGTQYF
TGTGCCAGCAGCCATACCCGTCTAGCGGGAGTGGTAGGCACGCAGTATTTT
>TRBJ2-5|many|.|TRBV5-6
CASSLVSFRGQETQYF
TGTGCCAGCAGCTTGGTTAGTTTCAGGGGTCAAGAGACCCAGTACTTC
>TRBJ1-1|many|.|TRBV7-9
CASSLAQGNTEAFF
TGTGCCAGCAGCTTAGCCCAGGGGAACACTGAAGCTTTCTTT
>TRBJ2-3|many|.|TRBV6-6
CASSLRGYSTDTQYF
TGTGCCAGCAGTCTCAGGGGCTATAGCACAGATACGCAGTATTTT
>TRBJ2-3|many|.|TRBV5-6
CASSSRDTQYF
TGTGCCAGCAGCTCCAGGGATACGCAGTATTTT
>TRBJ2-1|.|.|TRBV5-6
CASSLWPAEQFF
TGTGCCAGCAGCTTGTGGCCGGCTGAGCAGTTCTTC
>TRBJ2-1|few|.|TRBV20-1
CSVRYNEQFF
TGCAGTGTGCGCTACAATGAGCAGTTCTTC
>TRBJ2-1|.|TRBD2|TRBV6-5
CASSSFLAGGFNEQFF
TGTGCCAGCAGTTCGTTTCTAGCGGGAGGTTTCAATGAGCAGTTCTTC
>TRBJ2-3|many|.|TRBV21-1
CASSGGTSGGGGTDTQYF
TGTGCCAGCAGTGGCGGGACTAGCGGGGGAGGTGGCACAGATACGCAGTATTTT
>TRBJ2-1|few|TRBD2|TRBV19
CASSIGTSGGYDEQFF
TGTGCCAGTAGTATAGGGACTAGCGGGGGTTACGATGAGCAGTTCTTC
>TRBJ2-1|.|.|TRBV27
CASSFGPPLNEQFF
TGTGCCAGCAGTTTCGGGCCCCCGTTAAATGAGCAGTTCTTC
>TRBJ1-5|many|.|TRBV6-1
CASSEGGGYGRAQHF
TGTGCCAGCAGTGAAGGGGGAGGGTACGGCCGCGCCCAGCATTTT
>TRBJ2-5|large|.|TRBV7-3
CASSFNDYETQYF
TGTGCCAGCAGCTTCAACGACTACGAGACCCAGTACTTC
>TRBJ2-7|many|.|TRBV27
CASSLSPNSYEQYF
TGTGCCAGCAGTTTATCGCCAAACTCCTACGAGCAGTACTTC
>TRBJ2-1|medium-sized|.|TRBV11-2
CASSLSDEQFF
TGTGCCAGCAGCTTATCCGATGAGCAGTTCTTC
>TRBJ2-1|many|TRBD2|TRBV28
CASSPGLAGPIMGSYNEQFF
TGTGCCAGCAGCCCGGGACTAGCGGGGCCTATAATGGGCTCCTACAATGAGCAGTTCTTC
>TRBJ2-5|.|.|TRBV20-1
CSARGPNSETQYF
TGCAGTGCTAGGGGCCCGAATTCGGAGACCCAGTACTTC
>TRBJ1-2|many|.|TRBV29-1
CSVAPGGNYGYTF
TGCAGCGTTGCCCCTGGGGGGAACTATGGCTACACCTTC
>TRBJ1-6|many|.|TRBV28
CASSLGRPTGALHF
TGTGCCAGCAGTTTGGGACGACCGACTGGGGCCCTCCACTTT
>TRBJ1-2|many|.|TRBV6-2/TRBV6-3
CASSSRGVRSGGYTF
TGTGCCAGCAGTTCCCGGGGAGTAAGGTCTGGCGGCTACACCTTC
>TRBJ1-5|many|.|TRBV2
CASSSRGNQPQHF
TGTGCCAGCAGCTCCAGGGGCAATCAGCCCCAGCATTTT
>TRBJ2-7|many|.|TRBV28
CASSLGTRQPMWDYEQYF
TGTGCCAGCAGTTTGGGGACCCGGCAGCCAATGTGGGATTACGAGCAGTACTTC
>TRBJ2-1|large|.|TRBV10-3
CAISAEGAQFF
TGTGCCATCAGTGCGGAGGGGGCGCAGTTCTTC
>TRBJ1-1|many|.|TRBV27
CASSTGRMDTEAFF
TGTGCCAGCAGCACAGGGAGGATGGACACTGAAGCTTTCTTT
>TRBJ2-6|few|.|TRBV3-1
CASSGRVGANVLTF
TGTGCCAGCAGCGGCAGGGTTGGGGCCAACGTCCTGACTTTC
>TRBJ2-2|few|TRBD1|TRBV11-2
CASSHDGQGRDTGELFF
TGTGCCAGCAGCCATGACGGACAGGGGCGGGACACCGGGGAGCTGTTTTTT
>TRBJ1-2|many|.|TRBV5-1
CASSLGEILNGYTF
TGCGCCAGCAGCTTGGGAGAGATCCTTAATGGCTACACCTTC
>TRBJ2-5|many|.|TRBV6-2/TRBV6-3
CASSPGDPAAAQYF
TGTGCCAGCAGTCCAGGGGACCCAGCAGCGGCCCAGTACTTC
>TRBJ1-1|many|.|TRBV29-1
CSATLMQGNTEAFF
TGCAGCGCTACCTTAATGCAGGGGAACACTGAAGCTTTCTTT
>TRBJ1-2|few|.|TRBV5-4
CASSPSWVDGYTF
TGTGCCAGCAGCCCCTCCTGGGTCGATGGCTACACCTTC
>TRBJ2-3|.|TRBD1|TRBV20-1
CSAEAGTGTDTQYF
TGCAGTGCCGAAGCCGGGACAGGCACAGATACGCAGTATTTT
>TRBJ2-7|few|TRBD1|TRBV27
CASSRDRFYEQYF
TGTGCCAGCAGCCGGGACAGGTTCTACGAGCAGTACTTC
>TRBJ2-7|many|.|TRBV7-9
CASSTGGRNEQYF
TGTGCCAGCAGCACCGGGGGCCGAAACGAGCAGTACTTC
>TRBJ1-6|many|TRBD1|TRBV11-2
CASSPLSGQENSPLHF
TGTGCCAGCAGCCCACTTTCGGGACAGGAGAATTCACCCCTCCACTTT
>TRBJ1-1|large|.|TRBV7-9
CASSLSSGVKTEAFF
TGTGCCAGCAGCTTATCTTCAGGGGTCAAAACTGAAGCTTTCTTT
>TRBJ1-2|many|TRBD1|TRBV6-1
CASKGWRQGASYGYTF
TGTGCCAGCAAAGGGTGGCGACAGGGGGCGAGCTATGGCTACACCTTC
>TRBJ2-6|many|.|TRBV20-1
CSARDPSVGANVLTF
TGCAGTGCTAGAGACCCCAGCGTCGGGGCCAACGTCCTGACTTTC
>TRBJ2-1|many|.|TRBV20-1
CSAKDSRGAYNEQFF
TGCAGTGCTAAAGACTCCAGAGGGGCCTACAATGAGCAGTTCTTC
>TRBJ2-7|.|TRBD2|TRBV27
CASSLSGGAYYEQYF
TGTGCCAGCAGTTTATCGGGAGGGGCATACTACGAGCAGTACTTC
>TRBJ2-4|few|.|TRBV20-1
CSAREVLLAKNIQYF
TGCAGTGCTAGAGAAGTGCTTCTAGCCAAAAACATTCAGTACTTC
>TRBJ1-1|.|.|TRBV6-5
CASSYGRLNTEAFF
TGTGCCAGCAGTTACGGCCGGTTGAACACTGAAGCTTTCTTT
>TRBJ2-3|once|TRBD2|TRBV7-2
CASRPRSGGSTDTQYF
TGTGCCAGCAGGCCCCGGAGCGGGGGGAGCACAGATACGCAGTATTTT
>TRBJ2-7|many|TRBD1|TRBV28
CASRSSGTGPFSYEQYF
TGTGCCAGCCGGTCCTCCGGGACAGGGCCATTCTCCTACGAGCAGTACTTC
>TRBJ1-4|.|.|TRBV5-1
CASTTGPSEKLFF
TGCGCCAGCACCACAGGTCCAAGCGAAAAACTGTTTTTT
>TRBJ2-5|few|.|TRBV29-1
CSVEVLAAETQYF
TGCAGCGTTGAAGTTTTGGCGGCGGAGACCCAGTACTTC
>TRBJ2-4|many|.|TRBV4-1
CASSPTWGQINIQYF
TGCGCCAGCAGCCCGACGTGGGGTCAGATAAACATTCAGTACTTC
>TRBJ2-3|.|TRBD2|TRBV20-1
CSGSLAGGPTDTQYF
TGCAGTGGCTCACTAGCGGGAGGGCCCACAGATACGCAGTATTTT